These 25 T cell receptor delta chains were all obtained from the same sample, sequenced in a study of Vδ1+ human thymocytes. The template was reverse-transcribed extracted RNA. Pooled V-gene forward primers with one constant-region reverse primer generated the CDR3 amplicons by multiplex PCR. TCRdb applied CATT to the multiplex PCR reads for clone calling. This sample has 21,000 or so delta-chain clones; 8% to 10% occur once, and the top ten carry about 0.9%. The antigens of these receptors remain unknown. Study results and limitations: Thymic TRG and TRD repertoires appeared highly polyclonal.

The sequencing input was Vdelta1+ gamma-delta thymocytes from the thymus. Documented subset: FACS-sorted CD3+ TCRalphabeta- TCRVdelta1+ TCRVdelta2- thymocytes. The receptor source for this set is a child less than two years old who had congenital heart surgery.

This clone was recorded a few times. The chain employs TRDV1 and TRDJ1, with 11 bases that match TRDD3. This CDR3 is 21 amino acids long. Germline V lookup: CDR1 TSWWSYY, CDR2 QGS. The trim removed 0 bases at V and 1 base at J, leaving 16 bases unmatched. The CDR3: CALGELPGIAHWGIFTDKLIF. The CDR3 nucleotides read TGTGCTCTTGGGGAACTCCCCGGGATAGCGCACTGGGGGATATTCACCGATAAACTCATCTTT.

This clone was found a few times. The same CDR3 also results from other DNA sequences found in this sample. The chain is built from TRDV1 and TRDJ1; no clear D. CDR3 length: 17 amino acids. Per the germline V gene, CDR1 is TSWWSYY and CDR2 is QGS. The germline V and J ends were trimmed by 9 bases and 2 bases, with 25 bases remaining between them. This CDR3 is CALRRASYIHHTDKLIF. The CDR3 DNA reads TGTGCTCTCCGGAGGGCATCGTACATTCACCATACCGATAAACTCATCTTT.

This sequence joins TRDV1 and TRDJ1, with 8 bases identical to TRDD3. With V trimmed by 3 bases and J by 0 bases, 21 bases remained unmatched. The CDR3 contains 21 residues. Germline loops: CDR1 TSWWSYY, CDR2 QGS. The chain's CDR3 is CALGDHSYLSRGDRYTDKLIF. The CDR3 DNA follows: TGTGCTCTTGGGGACCACTCCTACCTATCAAGGGGGGATAGGTACACCGATAAACTCATCTTT.

This clone was picked up a small number of times. This sequence joins TRDV1 and TRDJ1; 10 positions agree with TRDD3. Germline CDR1 TSWWSYY, CDR2 QGS. The ends lost 1 base at V and 4 bases at J; junction bases unmatched: 15. The CDR3 contains 19 residues. The CDR3 protein is CALGEPNLRLLGDYDKLIF. The CDR3 bases are TGTGCTCTTGGGGAACCTAACCTTCGCCTACTGGGGGATTACGATAAACTCATCTTT.

The V gene is TRDV1, the J gene TRDJ1; D may be TRDD3 (7 bases). In germline, CDR1 is TSWWSYY, CDR2 QGS. V lost 3 bases and J lost 7, with 33 bases in between. The CDR3 covers 20 residues. CDR3 nucleotide sequence: TGTGCTCTTGGGGACCTTTCTTCCTTCCCACTGGGGTCAGGATCCGCTAAACTCATCTTT. It specifies CALGDLSSFPLGSGSAKLIF.

This clone was counted only a few times. The chain employs TRDV1 and TRDJ1; TRDD3 might be the D (5 bases). CDR1 and CDR2 from the germline V gene are TSWWSYY and QGS. The ends were cut back, 4 bases at V and 2 bases at J, with 29 bases in the middle. This CDR3 spans 20 amino acids. The CDR3 spells CALGGRSYVLHDPATDKLIF. The CDR3 bases are TGTGCTCTTGGGGGGAGGTCATACGTACTCCATGACCCGGCGACCGATAAACTCATCTTT.

This clone appeared a single time. The chain uses TRDV2 and TRDJ1; no clear D. Because TCRdb records no J gene, it was assigned here through a match of the DNA to germline. Trimming took off 3 bases at V and 0 bases at J, with 19 bases between the two ends. There are 17 residues in the CDR3. CDR1 and CDR2 (germline): GEAIGNYY, EKD. As DNA, the CDR3 is TGTGCCTGTGACCCCTATCTTTACGGCCCGTACACCGATAAACTCATCTTT. Translation: CACDPYLYGPYTDKLIF.

This clone came up a few times. The V gene is TRDV1, the J gene TRDJ1; no clear D gene. Trimming stripped 0 bases from V and 0 bases from J, with 8 bases between. Germline loops: CDR1 TSWWSYY, CDR2 QGS. The CDR3 contains 15 residues. CDR3 DNA: TGTGCTCTTGGGGAACTACGCCCTCACACCGATAAACTCATCTTT. Translation gives CALGELRPHTDKLIF.

The rearrangement uses TRDV1 and TRDJ1; no definite D call. The CDR3 consists of 15 residues. Trimming took off 0 bases at V and 1 base at J, with 9 bases between the two ends. The V gene's germline CDR1 is TSWWSYY and CDR2 QGS. CDR3: CALGELPYFTDKLIF. Written as DNA, the CDR3 is TGTGCTCTTGGGGAACTCCCGTACTTCACCGATAAACTCATCTTT.

This clone was observed a few times. The chain joins TRDV3 to TRDJ3; 11 bases align to TRDD3. Germline CDR1 reads TVYSNPD; CDR2 reads GDNSRS (reference sequence). This CDR3 spans 22 amino acids. The junction had 21 bases not matched to a gene; V was cut back by 5 bases and J by 0 bases. The CDR3 region is CALGRPYWGIKWGSWDTRQMFF. DNA for the CDR3: TGTGCCCTGGGTAGGCCGTACTGGGGGATAAAGTGGGGCTCCTGGGACACCCGACAGATGTTTTTC.

There are a few counts of this clone. The chain employs TRDV1 and TRDJ1, with D possibly TRDD3 on 10 matching bases. The CDR3 has 21 residues. Trimming removed 4 bases from V and 1 base from J, with 31 bases in between. Germline V gene lookup returns CDR1 TSWWSYY and CDR2 QGS. The CDR3 region is CALGVPSYGLGDERGTDKLIF. As DNA, the CDR3 is TGTGCTCTTGGGGTACCTTCCTACGGACTGGGGGATGAACGCGGCACCGATAAACTCATCTTT.

This clone was counted a few times. Sequence at one end of the junction differs from germline and may be a read error. The chain carries TRDV1 and TRDJ1; weak D call: TRDD3 (7 bases). Germline-derived CDR1 and CDR2 are TSWWSYY and QGS. The CDR3 contains 19 residues. CDR3 amino acids: CALREYIGPSTSPLGKLIF. DNA of the CDR3: TGCGCTCTTAGGGAATATATAGGGCCTTCCACAAGCCCACTGGGGAAACTCATCTTT.

The chain uses TRDV1 and TRDJ2; TRDD3 matches at 10 bases. Germline V gene data show CDR1 as TSWWSYY and CDR2 as QGS. After removal of 0 bases from V and 5 bases from J, the junction contained 15 bases not matched to a gene. This CDR3 comprises 20 residues. CDR3 protein: CALGELPRLDWGILTAQLFF. CDR3 bases: TGTGCTCTTGGGGAACTCCCCCGCTTGGACTGGGGGATTCTAACAGCACAACTCTTCTTT.

The chain uses TRDV1 and TRDJ1; 12 bases agree with TRDD3. TCRdb supplies no J gene; here it was assigned by aligning the nucleotide sequence to germline. This CDR3 comprises 19 residues. Per the germline V gene, CDR1 is TSWWSYY and CDR2 is QGS. Losses at the gene ends were 3 bases for V and 0 bases for J; bases not matched to a gene: 11. The CDR3 coding sequence is TGTGCTCTTGGGGATCATCCTACTGGGGGATACCCTTACACCGATAAACTCATCTTT. Its protein product is CALGDHPTGGYPYTDKLIF.

The chain employs TRDV1 and TRDJ1; TRDD3 aligns across 9 bases. V shed 0 bases and J 0 bases; nucleotides not matched to a gene: 26. This CDR3 comprises 24 residues. CDR1 and CDR2 (germline): TSWWSYY, QGS. In nucleotides, the CDR3 is TGTGCTCTTGGGGAACTAGGACGGGCCTCCCTCCCCTACTGGGGGACCCCGTACACCGATAAACTCATCTTT. Translation gives CALGELGRASLPYWGTPYTDKLIF.

This clone counts as medium-sized. The J gene is TRDJ1, the V gene TRDV2; TRDD3 matches 8 bases. The CDR3 loop spans 15 amino acids. CDR1 is GEAIGNYY, CDR2 EKD, per germline. Losses at the gene ends were 2 bases for V and 0 bases for J; bases not matched to a gene: 4. The CDR3: CACDIVLGDTDKLIF. CDR3 sequence (DNA): TGTGCCTGTGACATCGTACTGGGGGACACCGATAAACTCATCTTT.

This clone was seen only a few times. This chain links TRDV1 with TRDJ1, with D perhaps matching TRDD3 (5 bases). This CDR3 region has 15 residues. Between the trimmed V and J ends, which lost 5 bases and 0 bases, there was a span of 13 bases. CDR1 and CDR2 from the germline V gene are TSWWSYY and QGS. CDR3 loop: CALGTPGGYTDKLIF. The CDR3 region has the DNA TGTGCTCTTGGGACCCCGGGGGGGTACACCGATAAACTCATCTTT.

This clone is categorized as medium-sized. The J gene is TRDJ1, the V gene TRDV2, with D perhaps TRDD2 (5 bases). The CDR3 loop spans 14 amino acids. Germline-derived CDR1 and CDR2 are GEAIGNYY and EKD. The V gene lost 0 bases and the J gene lost 5 bases, with 12 bases spanning the gap. CDR3 bases: TGTGCCTGTGACACCCACTTCCCGGGGGATAAACTCATCTTT. It translates to CACDTHFPGDKLIF.

This clone was seen a few times. The chain has TRDV1 and TRDJ1; 9 nucleotides line up with TRDD3. Germline CDR1 reads TSWWSYY; CDR2 reads QGS. The V segment lost 2 bases and the J segment 5 bases; nucleotides outside the gene matches: 6. The CDR3 consists of 15 residues. CDR3 sequence reads: CALGEISTGGDKLIF. For the CDR3, the DNA is TGTGCTCTTGGGGAAATCTCAACTGGGGGAGATAAACTCATCTTT.

The chain employs TRDV1 and TRDJ1, with 9 bases identical to TRDD2. The J gene is absent in TCRdb and was assigned here via DNA matching to germline. This CDR3 is built from 18 residues. CDR1 is TSWWSYY and CDR2 is QGS in the germline V gene. J lost 3 bases, V lost 0 bases, and 11 bases had no gene match. The CDR3 sequence is CALGELMAFLRESDKLIF. Here the CDR3 DNA reads TGTGCTCTTGGGGAACTTATGGCCTTCCTACGAGAGTCCGATAAACTCATCTTT.

The chain recombines TRDV1 with TRDJ1; TRDD2 matches 8 bases. V lost 5 bases to trimming and J lost 0 bases; unmatched junction nucleotides: 29. Germline CDR1 and CDR2: TSWWSYY and QGS. The CDR3 is 23 amino acids. For the CDR3, the DNA is TGTGCTCTTGGGCACAACCTTCCTAGAAGTCCTCCTAGACCGTCCCGGTACACCGATAAACTCATCTTT. As protein: CALGHNLPRSPPRPSRYTDKLIF.

The chain recombines TRDV1 with TRDJ1; 7 nucleotides match TRDD3. The CDR3 covers 17 residues. After removal of 0 bases from V and 0 bases from J, the junction contained 7 bases not matched to a gene. The V gene's germline CDR1 is TSWWSYY and CDR2 QGS. This chain's CDR3 is CALGELSWGPYTDKLIF. The DNA of the CDR3 is TGTGCTCTTGGGGAACTCAGCTGGGGGCCGTACACCGATAAACTCATCTTT.

The chain is built from TRDV1 and TRDJ1; weak D call: TRDD3 (5 bases). The CDR3 is 15 amino acids. CDR1 and CDR2 (germline): TSWWSYY, QGS. V lost 1 base and J 0 bases, leaving 9 bases between the germline ends. The CDR3 DNA is TGTGCTCTTGGGGAACCAGCTGGGTACACCGATAAACTCATCTTT. Amino acids: CALGEPAGYTDKLIF.

This clone came up a few times. The chain recombines TRDV1 with TRDJ1; no reliable D call. The germline gives CDR1 TSWWSYY, CDR2 QGS. V lost 2 bases and J 3 bases, leaving 19 bases between the germline ends. The CDR3 has 17 amino acids. The CDR3 loop is CALGESLPVQSSDKLIF. In DNA, the CDR3 is TGTGCTCTTGGGGAATCCCTCCCCGTACAGTCGTCCGATAAACTCATCTTT.

This clone was counted between two and nine times. This chain joins TRDV1 and TRDJ1; tentatively, D is TRDD3 (6 bases). The CDR3 loop spans 15 amino acids. The germline V gene encodes CDR1 TSWWSYY and CDR2 QGS. Trimming shortened V by 4 bases and J by 0 bases, and 12 bases separated the two germline ends. The CDR3 loop reads CALGVGGDYTDKLIF. Written as DNA, the CDR3 is TGTGCTCTTGGGGTAGGTGGGGATTACACCGATAAACTCATCTTT.